The 24 T cell receptor beta chains below were found in one sample sequenced in a study of Ad26.COV2.S vaccination and SARS-CoV-2 variants. Treatment given: around 19 received Ad26.COV2.S at low or high dose, single or two shots; roughly five received placebo; per-sample allocation not given. Sampling occurred on day 63 after the first vaccine or placebo injection. The table came from immunoSEQ multiplex PCR; TCRdb's copy has only in-frame clones and leaves some out. Of over 400,000 clones listed, 90% are singletons. The material was peripheral blood, obtained in a trial of Ad26.COV2.S vaccine versus placebo. Source of these receptors: a person aged 18-60 years who received the Ad26.COV2.S COVID-19 vaccine or a placebo.

V is TRBV4-3 and J is TRBJ2-7; no clear D. This CDR3 contains 13 residues. Germline loops: CDR1 LGHNA, CDR2 YSLEER. Trimming took off 0 bases at V and 5 bases at J, with 8 bases between the two ends. The DNA for the CDR3 is TGCGCCAGCAGCCAAGATTACTACCACGAGCAGTACTTC. Translating it yields CASSQDYYHEQYF.

CDR3 sequence: CASSHPGAGQETQYF. In nucleotides, the CDR3 is TGTGCCAGCAGCCACCCCGGGGCAGGTCAAGAGACCCAGTACTTC. The chain joins TRBV6-6 to TRBJ2-5; D possibly matches TRBD1 or TRBD2 (5 bases each). Trimming shortened V by 6 bases and J by 2 bases, and 16 bases separated the two germline ends. The CDR3 has 15 residues. The germline V gene has CDR1 MNHNY and CDR2 SVGAGI (reference sequence).

The chain combines TRBV12-3 or TRBV12-4 with TRBJ1-5, with a tentative D call TRBD1 (5 bases). V lost 2 bases, J lost 5 bases, and 7 bases lay in between. CDR3 size: 13 residues. In nucleotides, the CDR3 is TGTGCCAGCAGTTTATCCAGGGATCAGCCCCAGCATTTT. It encodes CASSLSRDQPQHF.

This chain connects TRBV6-2 or TRBV6-3 to TRBJ1-1, with D possibly matching TRBD1 (6 bases). Per germline, CDR1 MNHEY and CDR2 SVGEGT. This CDR3 is 17 amino acids long. Trimming left V 5 bases short and J 1 base short, with 20 bases between. The CDR3 sequence is CASSLFPGGQKNTEAFF. CDR3 DNA: TGTGCCAGCAGTCTCTTTCCGGGGGGCCAGAAGAACACTGAAGCTTTCTTT.

The chain's CDR3 is CASRSLNPGGNQPQHF. CDR3 nucleotide sequence: TGTGCCAGCAGATCCCTCAACCCAGGGGGCAATCAGCCCCAGCATTTT. V usage is TRBV28 and J usage is TRBJ1-5; a weak D match, TRBD1 (6 bases). The ends were cut back, 6 bases at V and 2 bases at J, with 17 bases in the middle. CDR3 length equals 16 residues. The germline gives CDR1 MDHEN, CDR2 SYDVKM.

CDR3 in amino acids: CATRIPLRGTNTEAFF. CDR3 nucleotide sequence: TGTGCCACCCGAATCCCCCTCAGGGGAACGAACACTGAAGCTTTCTTT. V is TRBV24-1 and J is TRBJ1-1, with TRBD1 as a possible D gene (6 bases). There are 16 residues in the CDR3. Germline lookup yields CDR1 KGHDR and CDR2 SFDVKD. Trimming took off 9 bases at V and 1 base at J, with 20 bases between the two ends.

The J gene is TRBJ2-7, the V gene TRBV11-2; D gene ambiguous. Trimming took 0 bases from V and 0 from J, leaving 18 bases between them. CDR3 size: 18 residues. Looked up from germline, CDR1 is SGHAT and CDR2 is FQNNGV. The CDR3: CASSLEGPHSWGSYEQYF. The CDR3 nucleotides are TGTGCCAGCAGCTTAGAAGGTCCCCACAGTTGGGGCTCCTACGAGCAGTACTTC.

The J gene is TRBJ2-5, the V gene TRBV6-1, with D hard to call. CDR1 is MNHNS and CDR2 is SASEGT in the germline V gene. V lost 3 bases, J lost 5 bases, and 16 bases lay in between. There are 15 residues in the CDR3. As DNA, the CDR3 is TGTGCCAGCAGTGAGCACAGAACTGTGAGGGAGACCCAGTACTTC. Encoded protein: CASSEHRTVRETQYF.

The J gene is TRBJ2-7, the V gene TRBV6-5; perhaps TRBD2 as D (5 bases). V lost 8 bases and J 2 bases, leaving 16 bases between the germline ends. CDR1 is MNHEY and CDR2 is SVGAGI in the germline V gene. The CDR3 has 14 residues. The CDR3 protein is CASGRTYSTYEQYF. CDR3 DNA: TGTGCCAGCGGAAGGACTTATTCTACCTACGAGCAGTACTTC.

V gene TRBV5-4 combines with J gene TRBJ2-1; D gene unclear. This CDR3 comprises 14 residues. The germline gives CDR1 SGHNT, CDR2 YYREEE (reference sequence). V gave up 3 bases and J gave up 7 bases, with 14 bases separating them. The CDR3 reads CASSSRQTGNEQFF. CDR3 nucleotide sequence: TGTGCCAGCAGCTCCCGTCAGACGGGTAATGAGCAGTTCTTC.

V gene TRBV7-2 combines with J gene TRBJ2-5, with D possibly being TRBD2 (6 bases). V was cut by 5 bases and J by 7 bases, with 20 bases left in between. This CDR3 spans 15 amino acids. The germline V gene encodes CDR1 SGHTA and CDR2 FQGNSA. CDR3 region: CASSRDRVRRGTQYF. For the CDR3, the DNA is TGTGCCAGCAGCCGGGATCGGGTCCGGAGGGGGACCCAGTACTTC.

This chain joins TRBV27 and TRBJ2-1; 7 bases are a match to TRBD2. The V and J ends lost 2 bases and 2 bases, in that order; junction bases with no gene match: 0. The germline V gene has CDR1 MNHEY and CDR2 SMNVEV (reference sequence). This CDR3 contains 14 residues. The CDR3 is CASSLGGAYNEQFF. Here the CDR3 DNA reads TGTGCCAGCAGTTTAGGGGGGGCCTACAATGAGCAGTTCTTC.

This clone was recorded only once. V and J are TRBV6-5 and TRBJ2-7; maybe TRBD2 (5 bases). Per the germline V gene, CDR1 is MNHEY and CDR2 is SVGAGI. This CDR3 spans 12 amino acids. V lost 8 bases and J lost 5, with 13 bases in between. The CDR3 nucleotides are TGTGCCAGCGGCTGGAGGACCCACGAGCAGTACTTC. Protein sequence: CASGWRTHEQYF.

With regard to this clone: Other DNA sequences within the sample encode an identical CDR3. The V call is TRBV7-3, the J call TRBJ1-1, with D unclear. The CDR3 spans 14 residues. Germline V gene lookup returns CDR1 SGHTA and CDR2 FQGTGA. V was trimmed by 3 bases and J by 0 bases, leaving 8 bases between them. The CDR3: CASSLGGMNTEAFF. For the CDR3, the DNA is TGTGCCAGCAGCTTGGGCGGGATGAACACTGAAGCTTTCTTT. Full variable domain (outside the CDR3, taken from reference TRBV7-3 and TRBJ1-1): GAGVSQTPSNKVTEKGKYVELRCDPISGHTALYWYRQSLGQGPEFLIYFQGTGAADDSGLPNDRFFAVRPEGSVSTLKIQRTERGDSAVYLCASSLGGMNTEAFFGQGTRLTVV.

The rearrangement links TRBV5-1 to TRBJ2-3; perhaps TRBD1 as D (6 bases). V dropped 3 bases and J dropped 7 bases, with 18 bases sitting between them. The germline CDR1 and CDR2 sequences are SGHRS and YFSETQ. The CDR3 spans 15 residues. For the CDR3, the DNA is TGCGCCAGCAGCTCTACAGGGCCGTACACGCATACGCAGTATTTT. As protein: CASSSTGPYTHTQYF.

CDR3 DNA sequence: TGTGCCAGCAGCAGAACGGGTCATAGCAATCAGCCCCAGCATTTT. Translating gives CASSRTGHSNQPQHF. The chain employs TRBV9 and TRBJ1-5; no reliable D call. CDR3 length: 15 amino acids. Germline lookup yields CDR1 SGDLS and CDR2 YYNGEE. The V end was cut by 4 bases, the J end by 0 bases, with 11 bases between.

The V and J genes are TRBV5-1 and TRBJ2-5; TRBD2 matches 14 bases. CDR1 and CDR2 from the germline V gene are SGHRS and YFSETQ. The CDR3 extends over 17 amino acids. With V trimmed by 4 bases and J by 3 bases, 8 bases remained unmatched. As DNA, the CDR3 is TGCGCCAGCAGCCCAAACGCGGGACTAGCGGGGGAAGAGACCCAGTACTTC. This codes for CASSPNAGLAGEETQYF.

V usage is TRBV7-8 and J usage is TRBJ2-7, with 7 bases aligning to TRBD2. From germline, CDR1 is SGHVS and CDR2 FQNEAQ. The CDR3 consists of 15 residues. Trimming removed 2 bases from V and 4 bases from J; junction bases left unmatched: 8. The CDR3 reads CASSLNAGARYEQYF. For the CDR3, the DNA is TGTGCCAGCAGCTTAAACGCGGGAGCTAGGTACGAGCAGTACTTC.

This clone has a handful of counts. The rearrangement joins TRBV12-3 or TRBV12-4 to TRBJ1-1, with a possible D match to TRBD1 (6 bases). V lost 4 bases and J lost 1, with 7 bases in between. The CDR3 is 13 residues long. The CDR3 nucleotides read TGTGCCAGCAGTTGGGGACAGAACACTGAAGCTTTCTTT. The encoded protein is CASSWGQNTEAFF.

The V gene is TRBV7-3, the J gene TRBJ2-3; D perhaps matches TRBD2 (5 bases). CDR1 and CDR2 (germline): SGHTA, FQGTGA. The CDR3 loop spans 15 amino acids. Trimming took off 6 bases at V and 1 base at J, with 14 bases between the two ends. CDR3: CASRQTGSRTDTQYF. The CDR3 DNA is TGTGCCAGCAGACAAACGGGGTCTCGCACAGATACGCAGTATTTT.

The chain joins TRBV25-1 to TRBJ2-1; weak D call: TRBD1 (5 bases). V lost 3 bases and J 5 bases, leaving 14 bases between the germline ends. This CDR3 spans 15 amino acids. CDR1 MGHDK and CDR2 SYGVNS come from the germline V gene. The CDR3: CASSEGLGHNNEQFF. The CDR3, as DNA: TGTGCCAGCAGTGAGGGGCTCGGCCACAACAATGAGCAGTTCTTC.

The V and J genes are TRBV7-9 and TRBJ1-4; 8 nucleotides line up with TRBD1. The CDR3 sequence is 16 residues long. V was pared by 5 bases and J by 8 bases, with 13 bases of the junction left unmatched. Germline lookup yields CDR1 SEHNR and CDR2 FQNEAQ (reference sequence). CDR3 protein: CASSEGQGGRWEKLFF. The CDR3 DNA is TGTGCCAGCAGCGAAGGACAGGGCGGGAGGTGGGAAAAACTGTTTTTT.

The genes are TRBV11-3 and TRBJ1-1; 7 bases map to TRBD1. The CDR3 length is 16 residues. With V trimmed by 0 bases and J by 7 bases, 11 bases remained unmatched. CDR1 and CDR2 (germline): SGHNT, YENEEA. The CDR3 region is CASSLDGRQGSNEAFF. CDR3 DNA: TGTGCCAGCAGCTTAGATGGAAGACAGGGTTCGAATGAAGCTTTCTTT.

The chain couples TRBV13 to TRBJ2-1; D might be TRBD2 (6 bases). This CDR3 spans 16 amino acids. The germline gives CDR1 PRHDT, CDR2 FYEKMQ (reference sequence). V dropped 4 bases and J dropped 8 bases, with 21 bases sitting between them. The DNA for the CDR3 is TGTGCCAGCAGCTCACCAGCGGGCCCGGAGATGGATGAGCAGTTCTTC. It yields the protein CASSSPAGPEMDEQFF.